The 13 T cell receptor beta chains below were found in one sample sequenced in a study of PD-L1 blockade in urothelial cancer. This table comes from immunoSEQ multiplex PCR, and its TCRdb copy is limited to in-frame clones, with some not included. Found here are tens of thousands of clones, approximately 80% of them singletons; the top ten hold roughly 15%. The time point was: pretreatment peripheral blood. The sample was PBMCs, taken around atezolizumab (anti-PD-L1) treatment. The source is a man older than 75 with urothelial cancer.

The chain employs TRBV11-2 and TRBJ2-7, with D perhaps matching TRBD1 (6 bases). The CDR3 has 13 residues. Trimming left V 5 bases short and J 3 bases short, with 11 bases between. Germline V lookup: CDR1 SGHAT, CDR2 FQNNGV. This CDR3 reads CASSPGVLYEQYF. CDR3 DNA: TGTGCCAGCAGCCCAGGGGTCCTCTACGAGCAGTACTTC.

The chain combines TRBV7-2 with TRBJ2-7; D remains ambiguous. Germline CDR1 reads SGHTA; CDR2 reads FQGNSA. V lost 1 base and J 3 bases, leaving 7 bases between the germline ends. There are 13 residues in the CDR3. CDR3 amino acids: CASSLGLYYEQYF. Written as DNA, the CDR3 is TGTGCCAGCAGCTTAGGGCTGTACTACGAGCAGTACTTC.

This clone occurred once. The rearrangement uses TRBV6-5 and TRBJ1-1; D is uncertain. The CDR3 spans 13 residues. In germline, CDR1 is MNHEY, CDR2 SVGAGI. The V and J ends lost 3 bases and 7 bases respectively, with 12 bases between them. The CDR3 sequence: CASSYTTDFEAFF. CDR3 DNA sequence: TGTGCCAGCAGTTATACAACGGACTTTGAAGCTTTCTTT.

The V call is TRBV15, the J call TRBJ2-7; D possibly corresponds to TRBD2 (5 bases). This CDR3 region has 14 residues. V was trimmed by 1 base and J by 2 bases, leaving 9 bases between them. Germline V CDR1 and CDR2: LNHNV, YYDKDF (reference sequence). CDR3 amino acids: CATSRGKLAYEQYF. The CDR3 coding sequence is TGTGCCACCAGCAGAGGGAAACTAGCCTACGAGCAGTACTTC.

The chain couples TRBV7-2 to TRBJ2-1, with no clear D. CDR1 is SGHTA and CDR2 is FQGNSA in the germline V gene. CDR3 size: 12 residues. Trimming removed 1 base from V and 12 bases from J, with 10 bases in between. In nucleotides, the CDR3 is TGTGCCAGCAGCTTAGTCGAGGTGGGGCAGTTCTTC. As protein: CASSLVEVGQFF.

This chain connects TRBV7-2 to TRBJ1-2; D is undetermined. Trimming took off 1 base at V and 4 bases at J, with 7 bases between the two ends. The CDR3 has 13 amino acids. The germline V gene encodes CDR1 SGHTA and CDR2 FQGNSA. This CDR3 reads CASSLDVSYGYTF. CDR3 nucleotide sequence: TGTGCCAGCAGCTTAGATGTCTCCTATGGCTACACCTTC. Full variable domain (outside the CDR3, taken from reference TRBV7-2 and TRBJ1-2): GAGVSQSPSNKVTEKGKDVELRCDPISGHTALYWYRQSLGQGLEFLIYFQGNSAPDKSGLPSDRFSAERTGGSVSTLTIQRTQQEDSAVYLCASSLDVSYGYTFGSGTRLTVV.

The genes are TRBV18 and TRBJ2-3; 10 bases align to TRBD1. The length of the CDR3 is 15 residues. The germline gives CDR1 KGHSH, CDR2 LQKENI. J gave up 3 bases and V 3 bases, and 3 bases lay outside the gene matches. The CDR3 DNA is TGTGCCAGCTCACCGCGGACAGGGGGGACAGATACGCAGTATTTT. It translates to CASSPRTGGTDTQYF. Full variable domain (remainder filled in from reference TRBV18 and TRBJ2-3): NAGVMQNPRHLVRRRGQEARLRCSPMKGHSHVYWYRQLPEEGLKFMVYLQKENIIDESGMPKERFSAEFPKEGPSILRIQQVVRGDSAAYFCASSPRTGGTDTQYFGPGTRLTVL.

The chain employs TRBV10-2 and TRBJ2-7, with TRBD2 identical over 12 bases. The V gene end was trimmed by 7 bases and the J gene end by 4 bases; junction bases not matched to a gene: 11. This CDR3 region has 16 residues. Germline V gene lookup returns CDR1 WSHSY and CDR2 SAAADI. This CDR3 reads CASTPTGTSGYYEQYF. DNA of the CDR3: TGCGCCAGCACCCCGACCGGGACTAGCGGGTATTACGAGCAGTACTTC.

This clone showed up just a few times. This chain connects TRBV16 to TRBJ1-5; D ambiguous. V dropped 4 bases and J dropped 0 bases, with 13 bases sitting between them. The CDR3 is 16 amino acids. CDR1 is KGHSY and CDR2 is FQNENV in the germline V gene. CDR3 loop: CASSLYRGVSNQPQHF. The CDR3 region has the DNA TGTGCCAGCAGCCTTTATCGGGGAGTTAGCAATCAGCCCCAGCATTTT.

This clone has just one count. The V gene is TRBV11-2, the J gene TRBJ2-4; 8 nucleotides line up with TRBD2. J gave up 0 bases and V 3 bases, and 10 bases lay outside the gene matches. The CDR3 covers 18 residues. Germline V CDR1 and CDR2: SGHAT, FQNNGV. CDR3: CASSFRLAGSLAKNIQYF. The CDR3 region has the DNA TGTGCCAGCAGCTTTCGGCTAGCGGGCTCGCTAGCCAAAAACATTCAGTACTTC.

This clone was seen a few times. This chain uses TRBV5-4 with TRBJ2-5, with 9 bases lining up with TRBD1. The CDR3 length is 16 residues. The trim removed 2 bases at V and 5 bases at J, leaving 10 bases unmatched. CDR1 and CDR2 (germline): SGHNT, YYREEE (reference sequence). This CDR3 reads CASSLFSGQGLETQYF. The CDR3 DNA follows: TGTGCCAGCAGCTTATTTTCCGGACAGGGGTTGGAGACCCAGTACTTC.

The V and J genes are TRBV19 and TRBJ2-7, with a weak D call TRBD1 (6 bases). Trimming cost V 4 bases and J 5 bases, with 12 bases left between them. Germline V gene data show CDR1 as LNHDA and CDR2 as SQIVND (reference sequence). The CDR3 spans 13 residues. CDR3 coding DNA: TGTGCCAGTAGTAGAACAGGGTTCCACGAGCAGTACTTC. As protein: CASSRTGFHEQYF.

Remarks on this clone: One end of the junction does not line up with germline, which may come from a read error. CDR3 sequence: CASSPPLAGGTHEQYF. DNA for the CDR3: TGTGCCAGCTCCCCACCACTAGCGGGAGGTACTCACGAGCAGTACTTC. The V call is TRBV18, the J call TRBJ2-7; 12 nucleotides align to TRBD2. The CDR3 covers 16 residues. Germline V gene data show CDR1 as KGHSH and CDR2 as LQKENI.